This T cell receptor (beta chain) was sequenced for a study of cytotoxic CD8 clonotypes in ibrutinib-treated CLL. Trimming at V came to 5 bases and at J to 5 bases, leaving 3 bases not matched to a gene. This CDR3 is 13 amino acids long. The germline V gene has CDR1 MDHEN and CDR2 SYDVKM. Assay used: immunoSEQ multiplex PCR; TCRdb lists only in-frame clones, some missing. The sample carries roughly 130,000 clones, under 95% recorded once. The receptor was isolated from a human donor with chronic lymphocytic leukemia. Sequenced here: PBMCs, sampled after 12 months of ibrutinib treatment. This chain connects TRBV28 to TRBJ2-5; 9 bases are shared with TRBD1. This chain's CDR3 is CASSRTGEETQYF. The CDR3 DNA sequence: TGTGCCAGCAGTCGGACAGGGGAGGAGACCCAGTACTTC.